This entry describes one T cell receptor (beta chain). This sample is part of a study of blood T cell repertoires in COVID-19. Study information: Some COVID-19 samples were acute and others convalescent; all came from the United States, Italy and Spain.

There are 14 residues in the CDR3. V lost 6 bases and J 8 bases, leaving 19 bases between the germline ends. Germline assignment: CDR1 MNHEY and CDR2 SVGAGI. Profiling relied on immunoSEQ multiplex PCR, and the TCRdb table lists in-frame clones only, not all of them. Of about 180,000 clones in the sample, about 81% were seen once. V is TRBV6-5 and J is TRBJ1-2; D is possibly TRBD1 (5 bases). The receptor comes from a woman in her sixties or seventies with acute or convalescent COVID-19. The specimen was peripheral blood. Here the CDR3 reads CASRSRVGLVGYTF. CDR3 nucleotide sequence: TGTGCCAGCAGGTCCAGGGTGGGGCTGGTAGGCTACACCTTC.